This entry lists 15 T cell receptor beta chains sequenced from one sample in a study of neoadjuvant anti-PD-1 for oral cavity cancer (dated by TCRdb to the early 2020s). What the time point label conveys for this sample: after neoadjuvant nivolumab, at surgical resection. Receptors were amplified or captured by the immunoSEQ multiplex PCR assay. Not all clones reach the TCRdb copy of this immuneACCESS table, which keeps in-frame sequences only. Checked studies attribute under half of the gap to unresolved V genes and leave the rest unexplained. The sample table shows 9,500 to 15,000 clones, and over 55% are seen once. The ten largest make up 2% to 2.5% of the sample. The sample here was PBMCs, taken after nivolumab (anti-PD-1) treatment. The origin of the receptors is a person between 35 and 79 years old with oral cavity squamous cell carcinoma.

The genes are TRBV5-1 and TRBJ2-7; TRBD1 agrees at 9 bases. J was trimmed by 2 bases and V by 3 bases; bases with no gene match: 9. CDR3 size: 16 residues. CDR1 and CDR2 from the germline V gene are SGHRS and YFSETQ. The CDR3 coding sequence is TGCGCCAGCAGCTCAAGATACAGGGGGCAGACCTACGAGCAGTACTTC. Translated, it gives CASSSRYRGQTYEQYF.

The chain couples TRBV6-5 to TRBJ2-2; perhaps TRBD2 as D (5 bases). Germline lookup yields CDR1 MNHEY and CDR2 SVGAGI. The CDR3 runs to 15 residues. Trimming left V 0 bases short and J 3 bases short, with 8 bases between. CDR3 region: CASSYSRADTGELFF. In DNA form, the CDR3 reads TGTGCCAGCAGTTACTCGAGGGCGGACACCGGGGAGCTGTTTTTT.

CDR3 loop: CASSPSWPGLNYEQYF. CDR3 bases: TGTGCCAGCAGTCCCTCCTGGCCGGGCCTTAACTACGAGCAGTACTTC. The chain uses TRBV28 and TRBJ2-7; D gene ambiguous. The CDR3 contains 16 residues. Germline V gene data show CDR1 as MDHEN and CDR2 as SYDVKM. V lost 5 bases and J 3 bases, leaving 20 bases between the germline ends.

Details on this clone: One junction end disagrees with the germline gene, perhaps due to a read error. This chain links TRBV5-1 with TRBJ1-1, with D perhaps matching TRBD1 (6 bases). This CDR3 spans 13 amino acids. Germline CDR1 reads SGHRS; CDR2 reads YFSETQ. The CDR3 loop is CASSLDRDTEAFF. As DNA, the CDR3 is TGCGCCAGCAGCTTGGATAGGGACACCGAAGCTTTCTTT.

This chain joins TRBV11-2 and TRBJ2-5; 7 nucleotides line up with TRBD1. Looked up from germline, CDR1 is SGHAT and CDR2 is FQNNGV. V lost 4 bases, J lost 5 bases, and 10 bases stayed unmatched. This CDR3 contains 15 residues. In DNA form, the CDR3 reads TGTGCCAGCAGCTCCGCGGCAGGGGGTGTCGAGACCCAGTACTTC. Translating gives CASSSAAGGVETQYF.

The V and J genes are TRBV2 and TRBJ2-3; no clear D gene. This CDR3 has 15 residues. V dropped 5 bases and J dropped 1 base, with 13 bases sitting between them. The germline V gene has CDR1 SNHLY and CDR2 FYNNEI. The CDR3 nucleotides read TGTGCCAGCAGTAGGCGGAGTTCGGGCACAGATACGCAGTATTTT. Its protein is CASSRRSSGTDTQYF. Drawing the rest from reference TRBV2 and TRBJ2-3, the complete variable domain is EPEVTQTPSHQVTQMGQEVILRCVPISNHLYFYWYRQILGQKVEFLVSFYNNEISEKSEIFDDQFSVERPDGSNFTLKIRSTKLEDSAMYFCASSRRSSGTDTQYFGPGTRLTVL.

V is TRBV7-8 and J is TRBJ1-5; 9 nucleotides line up with TRBD1. This CDR3 has 18 residues. Germline V gene sequence: CDR1 SGHVS, CDR2 FQNEAQ. Germline trimming cut 5 bases from V and 5 bases from J; bases unmatched to any gene: 16. The CDR3 DNA is TGTGCCAGCAGCCCTACAGGGGGCGAATTTTTAGGACATCAGCCCCAGCATTTT. It encodes CASSPTGGEFLGHQPQHF.

The chain uses TRBV10-3 and TRBJ1-4, with TRBD1 matching over 9 bases. This CDR3 region has 17 residues. The V gene end was trimmed by 4 bases and the J gene end by 6 bases; junction bases not matched to a gene: 12. Germline V gene lookup returns CDR1 ENHRY and CDR2 SYGVKD. For the CDR3, the DNA is TGTGCCATCAGTGGGGGGACGCGGACAGGGGAGGATGAAAAACTGTTTTTT. Amino acids: CAISGGTRTGEDEKLFF.

This clone was detected only a few times. This chain uses TRBV27 with TRBJ2-2, with D perhaps TRBD2 (5 bases). Deletions cut 3 bases from V and 5 bases from J, with 10 bases between. The CDR3 is made up of 14 amino acids. CDR1 and CDR2 from the germline V gene are MNHEY and SMNVEV (reference sequence). CDR3 DNA sequence: TGTGCCAGCAGTTTCGGGGTACGAACCGGGGAGCTGTTTTTT. This gives the protein CASSFGVRTGELFF.

The chain couples TRBV9 to TRBJ1-2; TRBD1 agrees at 10 bases. Germline V gene data show CDR1 as SGDLS and CDR2 as YYNGEE. The V gene end was trimmed by 3 bases and the J gene end by 1 base; junction bases not matched to a gene: 9. The length of the CDR3 is 17 residues. CDR3: CASSAGTGANLNYGYTF. The DNA for the CDR3 is TGTGCCAGCAGCGCCGGGACAGGGGCGAACCTTAACTATGGCTACACCTTC.

This clone was seen a single time. The rearrangement joins TRBV30 to TRBJ1-2; a possible D gene is TRBD1 (5 bases). The V end lost 2 bases, the J end lost 8 bases, and 21 bases lay between the germline ends. Germline V gene sequence: CDR1 GTSNPN, CDR2 SVGIG (reference sequence). The length of the CDR3 is 15 residues. The CDR3 nucleotides are TGTGCCTGGAGTCTCATCTCGGGGGGTACTGGGGGCTACACCTTC. This codes for CAWSLISGGTGGYTF.

The chain couples TRBV30 to TRBJ1-1, with unresolved D. The CDR3 length is 14 residues. Trimming removed 0 bases from V and 5 bases from J, with 13 bases in between. Germline V gives CDR1 GTSNPN, CDR2 SVGIG (reference sequence). CDR3 loop: CAWSVGILGTEAFF. The CDR3 DNA is TGTGCCTGGAGTGTAGGGATTCTAGGGACTGAAGCTTTCTTT.

This chain joins TRBV2 and TRBJ1-3; D ambiguous. Deletions cut 6 bases from V and 0 bases from J, with 12 bases between. The CDR3 spans 15 residues. Germline V gene data show CDR1 as SNHLY and CDR2 as FYNNEI. The CDR3, as DNA: TGTGCCAGCAGAGCGGACTACTACTCTGGAAACACCATATATTTT. It codes for CASRADYYSGNTIYF.

The V and J genes are TRBV10-3 and TRBJ2-2; D ambiguous. Germline CDR1 is ENHRY and CDR2 is SYGVKD. Trimming cost V 9 bases and J 5 bases, with 19 bases left between them. The CDR3 is made up of 15 amino acids. The CDR3: CAISVVKGVTGELFF. DNA for the CDR3: TGTGCCATTTCAGTCGTCAAGGGTGTGACCGGGGAGCTGTTTTTT.

This clone showed up just once. V usage is TRBV28 and J usage is TRBJ2-5, with 8 bases matching TRBD1. Germline values: CDR1 MDHEN, CDR2 SYDVKM. J was trimmed by 2 bases and V by 6 bases; bases with no gene match: 11. CDR3 length: 16 residues. The CDR3: CASSTPDRGAQETQYF. In DNA form, the CDR3 reads TGTGCCAGCAGCACCCCCGACAGGGGCGCACAAGAGACCCAGTACTTC.